Sequencing of this T cell receptor (beta chain) was carried out in a study of blood T cell repertoires in COVID-19. Study-level information: T cells, B-cell-depleted T cells, or PBMCs supplied cDNA or gDNA.

The V gene's germline CDR1 is SQVTM and CDR2 ANQGSEA. The CDR3 covers 14 residues. V lost 0 bases to trimming and J lost 3 bases; unmatched junction nucleotides: 2. Original analysis: For nucleated cells, counts were estimated from reference gene primer amplification. Clones were sequenced by immunoSEQ multiplex PCR, and TCRdb holds only the in-frame ones, with some missing. For V, J and clone size, that table is used; D and trimming come from the DNA. The profile covers around 40,000 clones, with about nine tenths appearing a single time and 20% to 25% taken by the ten largest. This clone showed up just a few times.

The source material was peripheral blood. This TCR derives from a man aged 50 to 59 with active COVID-19. V and J are TRBV29-1 and TRBJ2-7; 10 positions match TRBD1. The CDR3 nucleotides read TGCAGCGTTGAAGAAGGACAGGGGGACTACGAGCAGTACTTC. Amino acids: CSVEEGQGDYEQYF.